This T cell receptor (beta chain) was captured by sequencing in a study of shared clonotypes between healthy human individuals. Findings of the study overall: On the whole, naive subsets had larger estimated richness than memory subsets had.

At deep level, the assay was performed. On sorted subsets, replicate PCRs used 150 to 250 ng DNA, or 31,000 or so T cell genomes. Profiled with immunoSEQ multiplex PCR; TCRdb holds only in-frame clones, not every one. The data show some 1,400,000 clones, around 95% seen once. The CDR3 totals 12 residues. Germline CDR1 SQVTM, CDR2 ANQGSEA. V gave up 2 bases and J gave up 3 bases, with 7 bases separating them. As for this clone: Its cognate antigen is unknown.

The sample consisted of naive CD4+ T cells sorted from blood. Subset described: CD45RA+ positively selected. This chain joins TRBV29-1 and TRBJ1-2; no definite D call. This receptor was obtained from a man younger than 40 in good health. The CDR3 protein is CSVERPYYGYTF. CDR3 nucleotides: TGCAGCGTTGAACGGCCTTACTATGGCTACACCTTC.